These 28 T cell receptor beta chains originate from one sample sequenced in a study of blood T cell repertoires in COVID-19 (dated by TCRdb to 2018 to 2020). Library creation used the immunoSEQ multiplex PCR assay. TCRdb re-hosts the immuneACCESS table, in-frame sequences only. Its copies lack some clones; in the studies checked, an unresolved V gene accounts for under half of them, and the cause for the rest is not known. This sample gives approximately 170,000 clones in total; around four fifths of them show up just once. About 15% of the sample comes from the top ten. Sample: peripheral blood. These receptors were obtained from a woman between 65 and 79 years old with COVID-19, enrolled during active disease.

The chain links TRBV7-9 to TRBJ1-1, with 8 bases aligning to TRBD1. Germline CDR1 SEHNR, CDR2 FQNEAQ (reference sequence). This CDR3 has 15 amino acids. J gave up 1 base and V 5 bases, and 6 bases lay outside the gene matches. CDR3 sequence reads: CASSLLDRENTEAFF. DNA of the CDR3: TGTGCCAGCAGCCTCCTGGACAGGGAGAACACTGAAGCTTTCTTT.

The V and J genes are TRBV19 and TRBJ1-2; tentative D call: TRBD1 (6 bases). The CDR3 is 15 residues long. In germline, CDR1 is LNHDA, CDR2 SQIVND (reference sequence). Trimming took 5 bases from V and 2 from J, leaving 15 bases between them. CDR3 loop: CASSPQGDYNYGYTF. Written as DNA, the CDR3 is TGTGCCAGTAGTCCACAGGGAGATTACAACTATGGCTACACCTTC.

About this clone: Other nucleotide sequences from this sample produce the same CDR3. The chain has TRBV15 and TRBJ2-2; D is unresolved. Germline values: CDR1 LNHNV, CDR2 YYDKDF (reference sequence). Trimming pared 0 bases from V and 5 bases from J, leaving 13 bases between. The CDR3 totals 16 residues. The CDR3 loop reads CATSRDLREYTGELFF. DNA of the CDR3: TGTGCCACCAGCAGAGATCTGCGAGAATATACCGGGGAGCTGTTTTTT.

The V and J genes are TRBV5-1 and TRBJ2-5; 10 nucleotides align to TRBD2. The germline gives CDR1 SGHRS, CDR2 YFSETQ. This CDR3 is built from 14 residues. Germline trimming cut 4 bases from V and 5 bases from J; bases unmatched to any gene: 5. The CDR3: CASSPSGSRETQYF. As DNA, the CDR3 is TGCGCCAGCAGCCCTAGCGGGAGTAGGGAGACCCAGTACTTC.

This chain links TRBV9 with TRBJ2-6; D may be TRBD1 (6 bases). The CDR3 runs 16 residues. In germline, CDR1 is SGDLS, CDR2 YYNGEE. V was trimmed by 3 bases and J by 4 bases, leaving 14 bases between them. CDR3 residues: CASSAQGSAGANVLTF. CDR3 coding DNA: TGTGCCAGCAGCGCACAGGGCTCTGCGGGGGCCAACGTCCTGACTTTC. The full variable domain, completed using reference TRBV9 and TRBJ2-6, is DSGVTQTPKHLITATGQRVTLRCSPRSGDLSVYWYQQSLDQGLQFLIQYYNGEERAKGNILERFSAQQFPDLHSELNLSSLELGDSALYFCASSAQGSAGANVLTFGAGSRLTVL.

The chain recombines TRBV6-5 with TRBJ1-5, with 8 positions matching TRBD1. Germline CDR1 MNHEY, CDR2 SVGAGI. V trimming: 6 bases; J trimming: 3 bases; junction bases outside the gene matches: 7. CDR3 length: 15 amino acids. The CDR3 reads CASRPAQGANQPQHF. DNA of the CDR3: TGTGCCAGCAGACCAGCGCAGGGGGCCAATCAGCCCCAGCATTTT.

V gene TRBV12-3 or TRBV12-4 combines with J gene TRBJ1-1, with D hard to call. The CDR3 spans 13 residues. The V gene lost 6 bases and the J gene lost 1 base, with 9 bases spanning the gap. CDR3 amino acids: CASSSHANTEAFF. CDR3 DNA: TGTGCCAGCAGCTCACACGCGAACACTGAAGCTTTCTTT.

Note on this clone: It is likely a read error, because the conserved phenylalanine at the end of the CDR3 is missing. Because the CDR3's place on the DNA is in doubt, the DNA is left out and the CDR3 is given as listed by TCRdb. V is TRBV2 and J is TRBJ1-4; TRBD1, as called in the table, went unchecked against the DNA. Germline lookup yields CDR1 SNHLY and CDR2 FYNNEI. The CDR3 is 13 amino acids long, termini counted. CDR3 loop: CASKAGQVYRTSY.

The V and J genes are TRBV6-6 and TRBJ1-5; possibly TRBD1 for D (6 bases). Deletions cut 4 bases from V and 4 bases from J, with 14 bases between. The CDR3 is 15 amino acids. Germline CDR1 is MNHNY and CDR2 is SVGAGI (reference sequence). CDR3 sequence reads: CASSSKRTDNQPQHF. CDR3 bases: TGTGCCAGCAGTTCCAAGAGGACAGATAATCAGCCCCAGCATTTT.

This clone counts as medium-sized. The rearrangement links TRBV6-5 to TRBJ2-7; TRBD2 might be the D (6 bases). Germline V CDR1 and CDR2: MNHEY, SVGAGI. V was trimmed by 8 bases and J by 0 bases, leaving 14 bases between them. The CDR3 runs 14 residues. The CDR3 sequence is CASRPASDSYEQYF. CDR3 DNA sequence: TGTGCCAGCCGGCCCGCTAGCGACTCCTACGAGCAGTACTTC.

The chain has TRBV7-2 and TRBJ2-7, with D possibly matching TRBD2 (5 bases). The V gene's germline CDR1 is SGHTA and CDR2 FQGNSA. The CDR3 is made up of 14 amino acids. V was clipped by 3 bases and J by 4 bases, with 13 bases between them. In DNA, the CDR3 is TGTGCCAGCAGCTTTTCGGGGTCCGGGTACGAGCAGTACGTC. Its protein product is CASSFSGSGYEQYV.

V and J are TRBV11-2 and TRBJ1-2, with D possibly being TRBD1 (6 bases). The CDR3 spans 16 residues. Per the germline V gene, CDR1 is SGHAT and CDR2 is FQNNGV. The V and J ends lost 5 bases and 1 base respectively, with 17 bases between them. CDR3 protein: CASSLAFRGFNYGYTF. For the CDR3, the DNA is TGTGCCAGCAGCCTAGCCTTCAGGGGATTTAACTATGGCTACACCTTC.

The chain combines TRBV7-9 with TRBJ2-5; 9 bases match TRBD1. J gave up 7 bases and V 5 bases, and 11 bases lay outside the gene matches. Germline assignment: CDR1 SEHNR and CDR2 FQNEAQ (reference sequence). The CDR3 covers 15 residues. In nucleotides, the CDR3 is TGTGCCAGCAGCCGCCCGGGACAGGGTTTAGGGACCCAGTACTTC. Its protein is CASSRPGQGLGTQYF.

This clone was observed once. The rearrangement joins TRBV6-5 to TRBJ2-3; maybe TRBD2 (7 bases). Germline CDR1 reads MNHEY; CDR2 reads SVGAGI. Trimming removed 5 bases at V and 2 bases at J, with 11 bases between. There are 14 residues in the CDR3. The CDR3, as DNA: TGTGCCAGCAGTAGGGGGGGGATCACAGATACGCAGTATTTT. It yields the protein CASSRGGITDTQYF.

This clone was observed a single time. The chain carries TRBV18 and TRBJ1-5; 10 bases line up with TRBD1. The V segment lost 0 bases and the J segment 7 bases; nucleotides outside the gene matches: 6. This CDR3 region has 16 residues. Germline CDR1 reads KGHSH; CDR2 reads LQKENI. CDR3 DNA sequence: TGTGCCAGCTCACCACCCCTGGACAGGGGGGTGCAGCCCCAGCATTTT. Translation: CASSPPLDRGVQPQHF.

J is TRBJ1-5 and V is TRBV12-5; D unclear. CDR1 and CDR2 (germline): LGHNT, FRNRAP. CDR3 length equals 12 residues. Trimming pared 8 bases from V and 4 bases from J, leaving 9 bases between. CDR3 nucleotides: TGTGCTAGTTCCGGTCCTAATCAGCCCCAGCATTTT. Protein sequence: CASSGPNQPQHF.

V usage is TRBV6-1 and J usage is TRBJ1-2, with 7 bases that match TRBD1. The CDR3 totals 14 residues. The V segment lost 3 bases and the J segment 5 bases; nucleotides outside the gene matches: 6. Looked up from germline, CDR1 is MNHNS and CDR2 is SASEGT. Written as DNA, the CDR3 is TGTGCCAGCAGTGATAGGGGACAGAAGTATGGCTACACCTTC. This codes for CASSDRGQKYGYTF.

The chain uses TRBV19 and TRBJ2-1, with 8 bases that match TRBD2. This CDR3 has 15 amino acids. The V segment lost 5 bases and the J segment 6 bases; nucleotides outside the gene matches: 9. From germline, CDR1 is LNHDA and CDR2 SQIVND (reference sequence). The CDR3 DNA follows: TGTGCCAGTAGTCTAATGAAAGCGGGAGTCAATGAGCAGTTCTTC. Its protein product is CASSLMKAGVNEQFF.

The chain has TRBV7-9 and TRBJ1-6; D gene ambiguous. The CDR3 totals 15 residues. Germline V gene sequence: CDR1 SEHNR, CDR2 FQNEAQ (reference sequence). Written as DNA, the CDR3 is TGTGAGAACAGCCATGTGATGAGGGCCTGTTCACCCCTCCACTTT. It yields the protein CENSHVMRACSPLHF.

V usage is TRBV5-4 and J usage is TRBJ1-2, with D perhaps matching TRBD1 (5 bases). V was pared by 4 bases and J by 0 bases, with 16 bases between. The germline V gene has CDR1 SGHNT and CDR2 YYREEE (reference sequence). CDR3 length: 16 residues. CDR3 in amino acids: CASSRERGGTNYGYTF. CDR3 nucleotides: TGTGCCAGCAGCCGCGAAAGGGGAGGGACTAACTATGGCTACACCTTC.

This chain joins TRBV5-1 and TRBJ1-1, with TRBD1 as a possible D gene (6 bases). V lost 4 bases to trimming and J lost 1 base, with 14 bases between them. Germline V gene lookup returns CDR1 SGHRS and CDR2 YFSETQ. This CDR3 contains 15 residues. CDR3 bases: TGCGCCAGCAGCGAGGGGGGGACACAGAACACTGAAGCTTTCTTT. This encodes CASSEGGTQNTEAFF.

The chain couples TRBV9 to TRBJ1-2; tentative D call: TRBD1 (6 bases). The V end lost 4 bases, the J end lost 4 bases, and 14 bases lay between the germline ends. CDR3 size: 14 residues. CDR1 is SGDLS, CDR2 YYNGEE, per germline. CDR3 DNA: TGTGCCAGCAGCACCGAGGGGGGGGGCTATGGCTACACCTTC. This gives the protein CASSTEGGGYGYTF.

This chain links TRBV5-6 with TRBJ1-1; D might be TRBD1 (6 bases). V gave up 2 bases and J gave up 5 bases, with 13 bases separating them. Germline loops: CDR1 SGHDT, CDR2 YYEEEE. This CDR3 has 14 amino acids. The CDR3 DNA sequence: TGTGCCAGCAGCTTCAGGGGAGTACGTACTGAAGCTTTCTTT. It is translated as CASSFRGVRTEAFF.

The rearrangement joins TRBV5-6 to TRBJ2-3; unclear D gene. CDR3 size: 15 residues. Germline V gene data show CDR1 as SGHDT and CDR2 as YYEEEE. Trimming took 1 base from V and 3 from J, leaving 12 bases between them. The DNA of the CDR3 is TGTGCCAGCAGCTTGTTCGGCGGTCCTACAGATACGCAGTATTTT. It translates to CASSLFGGPTDTQYF.

J is TRBJ2-1 and V is TRBV2; 7 positions agree with TRBD2. The CDR3 spans 14 residues. CDR1 and CDR2 from the germline V gene are SNHLY and FYNNEI. Trimming at V came to 8 bases and at J to 1 base, leaving 5 bases not matched to a gene. The CDR3 bases are TGTGCCAGCGGTCTAGCGGCTTCCTACAATGAGCAGTTCTTC. It codes for CASGLAASYNEQFF.

The rearrangement links TRBV9 to TRBJ2-3; no clear D. Germline CDR1 is SGDLS and CDR2 is YYNGEE. This CDR3 has 14 residues. V was trimmed by 0 bases and J by 0 bases, leaving 5 bases between them. In nucleotides, the CDR3 is TGTGCCAGCAGCGTAGGCGTCAGCACAGATACGCAGTATTTT. Translation gives CASSVGVSTDTQYF.

V usage is TRBV19 and J usage is TRBJ1-2; D not resolved. From germline, CDR1 is LNHDA and CDR2 SQIVND (reference sequence). The CDR3 has 14 residues. The ends were cut back, 7 bases at V and 4 bases at J, with 16 bases in the middle. The CDR3 nucleotides read TGTGCCAGTACCCCCCCACGTCCAGGCTATGGCTACACCTTC. Translated, it gives CASTPPRPGYGYTF.

The CDR3 spells CASSLDGALGEKLFF. The CDR3 DNA sequence: TGCGCCAGCAGCTTGGATGGAGCCCTGGGTGAAAAACTGTTTTTT. The chain combines TRBV5-1 with TRBJ1-4; D gene unclear. CDR1 and CDR2 from the germline V gene are SGHRS and YFSETQ. V shed 0 bases and J shed 7 bases, with 13 bases lying between them. The CDR3 is 15 amino acids.